A single sample gave rise to the 21 T cell receptor beta chains below, sequenced in a study of T cell responses to AZD1222 COVID-19 vaccine. Sequenced by immunoSEQ multiplex PCR; TCRdb stores in-frame clones only, minus some. The sample comprises 90,000 to 95,000 clones, roughly 90% of which are singletons, and about 12% rests with the top ten. The sequenced sample was peripheral blood, obtained 28 days after the second AZD1222 dose. Every receptor here comes from an adult who received the AZD1222 COVID-19 vaccine.

J is TRBJ1-6 and V is TRBV2, with D perhaps matching TRBD1 (5 bases). The V and J ends lost 6 bases and 3 bases respectively, with 9 bases between them. Germline CDR1 SNHLY, CDR2 FYNNEI. This CDR3 has 14 residues. The CDR3 DNA follows: TGTGCCAGCAGGCGGGACGGCTATAATTCACCCCTCCACTTT. Encoded protein: CASRRDGYNSPLHF.

V and J are TRBV19 and TRBJ2-5; tentative D call: TRBD2 (7 bases). The CDR3 runs to 15 residues. The V end lost 3 bases, the J end lost 2 bases, and 13 bases lay between the germline ends. Germline V gene sequence: CDR1 LNHDA, CDR2 SQIVND (reference sequence). DNA for the CDR3: TGTGCCAGTAGTATGACGGCGGGGGCGCAAGAGACCCAGTACTTC. It codes for CASSMTAGAQETQYF.

The chain links TRBV28 to TRBJ1-1, with unresolved D. Germline lookup yields CDR1 MDHEN and CDR2 SYDVKM. The CDR3 consists of 11 residues. Trimming stripped 4 bases from V and 8 bases from J, with 8 bases between. This CDR3 reads CASSWGREAFF. In nucleotides, the CDR3 is TGTGCCAGCAGTTGGGGTAGGGAAGCTTTCTTT.

This chain joins TRBV7-8 and TRBJ2-1; a possible D gene is TRBD2 (5 bases). Germline CDR1 SGHVS, CDR2 FQNEAQ. Trimming stripped 2 bases from V and 6 bases from J, with 8 bases between. The CDR3 runs to 13 residues. The CDR3 DNA follows: TGTGCCAGCAGCTTACTTCGGGGCAATGAGCAGTTCTTC. This codes for CASSLLRGNEQFF.

V and J are TRBV25-1 and TRBJ1-1; maybe TRBD1 (5 bases). There are 14 residues in the CDR3. The germline gives CDR1 MGHDK, CDR2 SYGVNS. The V end was cut by 3 bases, the J end by 3 bases, with 11 bases between. The CDR3 DNA is TGTGCCAGCAGTGACTCGGGGACGTACACTGAAGCTTTCTTT. It is translated as CASSDSGTYTEAFF.

The CDR3 loop reads CASSQDPMPQGFPEKLFF. The CDR3 coding sequence is TGTGCCAGCAGCCAAGACCCAATGCCTCAGGGATTTCCCGAAAAACTGTTTTTT. The rearrangement links TRBV3-1 (or the pseudogene TRBV3-2) to TRBJ1-4; D is possibly TRBD1 (5 bases). This CDR3 comprises 18 residues. In germline, CDR1 is LGHDT, CDR2 YNNKEL (reference sequence). V was trimmed by 0 bases and J by 8 bases, leaving 22 bases between them.

In DNA form, the CDR3 reads TGCGCCAGCAGCCAAGGCCCGGGATCTCCAACTAATGAAAAACTGTTTTTT. Translation gives CASSQGPGSPTNEKLFF. The J gene is TRBJ1-4, the V gene TRBV4-1; D unresolved. The CDR3 sequence is 17 residues long. The V gene's germline CDR1 is MGHRA and CDR2 YSYEKL. Trimming cost V 1 base and J 0 bases, with 12 bases left between them.

The gene calls are TRBV7-2 and TRBJ1-3; D unresolved. Germline-derived CDR1 and CDR2 are SGHTA and FQGNSA. The V end lost 3 bases, the J end lost 3 bases, and 3 bases lay between the germline ends. The CDR3 extends over 12 amino acids. CDR3 region: CASSFLGNTIYF. In DNA, the CDR3 is TGTGCCAGCAGCTTTCTTGGAAACACCATATATTTT.

The rearrangement joins TRBV4-2 to TRBJ1-2, with D unclear. The CDR3 is made up of 15 amino acids. Between the trimmed V and J ends, which lost 0 bases and 4 bases, there was a span of 12 bases. Germline CDR1 and CDR2: LGHNA and YNFKEQ. CDR3 region: CASSQDLGPPYGYTF. CDR3 sequence (DNA): TGTGCCAGCAGCCAAGATCTAGGGCCTCCCTATGGCTACACCTTC.

This clone was counted only a few times. V usage is TRBV13 and J usage is TRBJ1-4, with unresolved D. Germline lookup yields CDR1 PRHDT and CDR2 FYEKMQ (reference sequence). The ends were cut back, 0 bases at V and 0 bases at J, with 5 bases in the middle. This CDR3 spans 15 amino acids. The CDR3 protein is CASSLGGATNEKLFF. The CDR3 DNA is TGTGCCAGCAGCTTAGGTGGTGCAACTAATGAAAAACTGTTTTTT.

V and J are TRBV6-5 and TRBJ1-1, with TRBD1 as a possible D gene (6 bases). CDR3 length: 12 residues. Germline CDR1 reads MNHEY; CDR2 reads SVGAGI. The germline V and J ends were trimmed by 6 bases and 7 bases, with 12 bases remaining between them. The CDR3 region is CASRAGASEAFF. As DNA, the CDR3 is TGTGCCAGCAGAGCAGGGGCAAGTGAAGCTTTCTTT.

The chain carries TRBV28 and TRBJ1-2, with 8 bases fitting TRBD1. The CDR3 contains 18 residues. CDR1 is MDHEN, CDR2 SYDVKM, per germline. Trimming cost V 6 bases and J 3 bases; bases outside gene matches: 18. The CDR3 protein is CASRPTGDYRSMDYGYTF. CDR3 bases: TGTGCCAGCAGGCCGACAGGGGACTACAGATCTATGGACTATGGCTACACCTTC.

The chain is built from TRBV5-8 and TRBJ2-6; D gene uncertain. The CDR3 totals 16 residues. Germline V lookup: CDR1 SGHTS, CDR2 YDEGEE. The ends were cut back, 0 bases at V and 0 bases at J, with 7 bases in the middle. The CDR3 DNA follows: TGTGCCAGCAGCTTGGCCTGGGGCTCTGGGGCCAACGTCCTGACTTTC. It translates to CASSLAWGSGANVLTF.

This clone has a handful of counts. This rearrangement joins TRBV5-8 to TRBJ1-5, with D unclear. The CDR3 has 12 residues. Germline V gives CDR1 SGHTS, CDR2 YDEGEE. V was pared by 4 bases and J by 4 bases, with 6 bases between. The CDR3 sequence is CASSPKNQPQHF. In DNA form, the CDR3 reads TGTGCCAGCAGCCCCAAAAATCAGCCCCAGCATTTT.

The chain recombines TRBV4-1 with TRBJ1-5; D is perhaps TRBD1 (6 bases). The CDR3 length is 17 residues. Trimming pared 1 base from V and 5 bases from J, leaving 18 bases between. In germline, CDR1 is MGHRA, CDR2 YSYEKL. This CDR3 is CASSQGPGQGSYQPQHF. The CDR3 nucleotides are TGCGCCAGCAGCCAAGGCCCGGGACAAGGGTCTTATCAGCCCCAGCATTTT.

The chain is built from TRBV5-1 and TRBJ2-5; 9 bases map to TRBD1. The CDR3 contains 14 residues. In germline, CDR1 is SGHRS, CDR2 YFSETQ. V lost 3 bases and J lost 5; bases outside the gene matches: 5. The CDR3 DNA reads TGCGCCAGCAGCTGGGGACAGGGCGGGGAGACCCAGTACTTC. Encoded protein: CASSWGQGGETQYF.

The chain employs TRBV6-6 and TRBJ1-5; 8 bases agree with TRBD1. V was pared by 4 bases and J by 3 bases, with 8 bases of the junction left unmatched. The CDR3 totals 16 residues. Per the germline V gene, CDR1 is MNHNY and CDR2 is SVGAGI (reference sequence). The CDR3 nucleotides read TGTGCCAGCAGTTTGCCGGGACAGGACTACAATCAGCCCCAGCATTTT. Protein: CASSLPGQDYNQPQHF.

This chain connects TRBV29-1 to TRBJ1-2; 12 bases align to TRBD1. V lost 4 bases, J lost 8 bases, and 5 bases stayed unmatched. The germline V gene encodes CDR1 SQVTM and CDR2 ANQGSEA. This CDR3 contains 13 residues. The CDR3 spells CSVVLGTGGGYTF. Here the CDR3 DNA reads TGCAGCGTTGTATTAGGGACAGGGGGCGGCTACACCTTC.

This clone appeared a single time. This rearrangement joins TRBV12-5 to TRBJ1-2, with TRBD1 as a possible D gene (5 bases). The CDR3 sequence is 14 residues long. Germline values: CDR1 LGHNT, CDR2 FRNRAP. V was cut by 1 base and J by 4 bases, with 10 bases left in between. The CDR3 spells CASGLGGLSYGYTF. CDR3 bases: TGTGCTAGTGGTTTGGGGGGCCTCTCCTATGGCTACACCTTC.

This clone was seen a few times. The chain links TRBV10-2 to TRBJ1-5, with D uncertain. The CDR3 is 10 residues long. Deletions cut 9 bases from V and 4 bases from J, with 4 bases between. Germline lookup yields CDR1 WSHSY and CDR2 SAAADI. The CDR3 region has the DNA TGCGCCAGATTGAATCAGCCCCAGCATTTT. This encodes CARLNQPQHF.

The CDR3 region is CASSELAESTGYTF. The DNA of the CDR3 is TGTGCCAGCAGTGAATTGGCGGAGAGTACCGGCTACACCTTC. The chain couples TRBV2 to TRBJ1-2; D not resolved. The CDR3 loop spans 14 amino acids. Trimming cost V 2 bases and J 8 bases, with 15 bases left between them. Germline V gene lookup returns CDR1 SNHLY and CDR2 FYNNEI. Complete variable domain (other parts from reference TRBV2 and TRBJ1-2): EPEVTQTPSHQVTQMGQEVILRCVPISNHLYFYWYRQILGQKVEFLVSFYNNEISEKSEIFDDQFSVERPDGSNFTLKIRSTKLEDSAMYFCASSELAESTGYTFGSGTRLTVV.